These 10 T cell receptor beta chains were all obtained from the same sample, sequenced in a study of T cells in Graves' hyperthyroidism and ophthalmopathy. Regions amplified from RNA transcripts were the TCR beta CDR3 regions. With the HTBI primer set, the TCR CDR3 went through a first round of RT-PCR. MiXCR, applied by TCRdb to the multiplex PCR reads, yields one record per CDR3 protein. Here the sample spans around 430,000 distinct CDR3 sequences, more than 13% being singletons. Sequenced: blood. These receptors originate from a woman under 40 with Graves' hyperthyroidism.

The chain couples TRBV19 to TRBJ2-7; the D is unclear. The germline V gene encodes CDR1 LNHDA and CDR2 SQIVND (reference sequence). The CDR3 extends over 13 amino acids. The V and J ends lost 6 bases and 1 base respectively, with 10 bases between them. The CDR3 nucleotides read TGTGCCAGTAGGACGGCCGATTCCTACGAGCAGTACTTC. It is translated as CASRTADSYEQYF.

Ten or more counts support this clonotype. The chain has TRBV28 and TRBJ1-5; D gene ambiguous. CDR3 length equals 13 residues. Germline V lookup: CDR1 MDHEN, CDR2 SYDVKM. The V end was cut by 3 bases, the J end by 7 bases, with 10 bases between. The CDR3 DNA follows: TGTGCCAGCAGTTTTGGAGGGAAGCAGCCCCAGCATTTT. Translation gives CASSFGGKQPQHF. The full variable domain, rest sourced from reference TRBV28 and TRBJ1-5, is DVKVTQSSRYLVKRTGEKVFLECVQDMDHENMFWYRQDPGLGLRLIYFSYDVKMKEKGDIPEGYSVSREKKERFSLILESASTNQTSMYLCASSFGGKQPQHFGDGTRLSIL.

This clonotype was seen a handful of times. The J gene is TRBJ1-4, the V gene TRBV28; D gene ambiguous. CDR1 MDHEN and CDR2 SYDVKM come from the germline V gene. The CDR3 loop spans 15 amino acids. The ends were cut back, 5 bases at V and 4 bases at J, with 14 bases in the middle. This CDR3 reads CASSLAGQNNEKLFF. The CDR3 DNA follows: TGTGCCAGCAGTCTTGCTGGGCAGAATAATGAAAAACTGTTTTTT.

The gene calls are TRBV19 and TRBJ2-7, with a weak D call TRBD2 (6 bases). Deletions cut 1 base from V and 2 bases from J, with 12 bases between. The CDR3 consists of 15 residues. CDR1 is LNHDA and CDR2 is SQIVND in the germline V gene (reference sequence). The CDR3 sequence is CASSIVAEKTYEQYF. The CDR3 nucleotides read TGTGCCAGTAGTATAGTAGCGGAGAAAACCTACGAGCAGTACTTC.

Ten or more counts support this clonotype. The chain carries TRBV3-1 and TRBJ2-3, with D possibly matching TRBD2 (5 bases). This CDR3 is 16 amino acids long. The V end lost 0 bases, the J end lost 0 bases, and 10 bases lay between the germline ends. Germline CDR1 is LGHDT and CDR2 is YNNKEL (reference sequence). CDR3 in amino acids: CASSQELGLSTDTQYF. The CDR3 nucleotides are TGTGCCAGCAGCCAAGAACTAGGATTAAGCACAGATACGCAGTATTTT.

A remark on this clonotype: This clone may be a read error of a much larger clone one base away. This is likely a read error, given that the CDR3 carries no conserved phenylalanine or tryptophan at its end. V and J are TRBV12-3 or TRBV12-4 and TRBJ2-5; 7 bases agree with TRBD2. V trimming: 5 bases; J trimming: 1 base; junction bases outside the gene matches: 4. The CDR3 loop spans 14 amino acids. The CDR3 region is CASSELAIQETQYS. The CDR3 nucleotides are TGTGCCAGCAGTGAACTAGCGATCCAAGAGACCCAGTACTCC.

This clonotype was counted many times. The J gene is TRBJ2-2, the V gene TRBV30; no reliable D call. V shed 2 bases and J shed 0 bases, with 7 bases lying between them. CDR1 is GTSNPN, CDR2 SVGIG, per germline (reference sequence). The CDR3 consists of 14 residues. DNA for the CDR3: TGTGCCTGGAGTAAGGGCGCGAACACCGGGGAGCTGTTTTTT. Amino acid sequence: CAWSKGANTGELFF.

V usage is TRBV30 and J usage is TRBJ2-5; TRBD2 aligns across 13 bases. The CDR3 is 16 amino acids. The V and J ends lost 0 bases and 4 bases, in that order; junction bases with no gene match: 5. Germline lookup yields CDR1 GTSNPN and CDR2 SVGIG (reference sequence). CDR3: CAWSVGLAGAGETQYF. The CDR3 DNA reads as TGTGCCTGGAGTGTAGGACTAGCGGGAGCTGGAGAGACCCAGTACTTC.

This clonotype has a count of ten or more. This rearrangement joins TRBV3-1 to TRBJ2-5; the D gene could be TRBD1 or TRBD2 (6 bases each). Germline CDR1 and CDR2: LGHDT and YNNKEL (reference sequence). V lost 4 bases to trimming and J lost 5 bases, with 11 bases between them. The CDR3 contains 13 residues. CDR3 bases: TGTGCCAGCAGCCGACGGGGGCCGGAGACCCAGTACTTC. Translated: CASSRRGPETQYF.

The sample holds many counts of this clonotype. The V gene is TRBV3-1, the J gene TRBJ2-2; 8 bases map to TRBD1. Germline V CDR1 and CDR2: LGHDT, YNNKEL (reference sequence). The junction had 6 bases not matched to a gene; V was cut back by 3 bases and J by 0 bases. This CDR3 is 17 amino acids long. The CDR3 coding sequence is TGTGCCAGCAGCCAGCCGCGGACAGGGTCGAACACCGGGGAGCTGTTTTTT. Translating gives CASSQPRTGSNTGELFF.